These 13 T cell receptor beta chains share one sample of origin, sequenced in a study of T-cell reconstitution after alpha-beta-depleted transplantation in children. Unique molecular identifiers were used to barcode this TCRbeta library. TCRdb re-called the PCR reads through MiXCR, storing one row per CDR3 protein. The table lists more than 500,000 distinct CDR3 sequences, over 10% of them singletons. Sequences were derived from PBMCs, mostly from graft donor cells, sampled 180 days after TCRalphabeta/CD19-depleted stem cell transplant. The receptors originated from a female patient aged 2-9 years who had a stem cell transplant for aplastic anemia, so the T cells may come from the graft donor.

This chain links TRBV24-1 with TRBJ2-7; TRBD2 agrees at 12 bases. With 4 bases clipped from V and 6 bases from J, the junction kept 6 bases outside the gene matches. The CDR3 extends over 15 amino acids. The germline CDR1 and CDR2 sequences are KGHDR and SFDVKD. CDR3 amino acids: CATSEPTSGSGEQYF. DNA for the CDR3: TGTGCCACCAGTGAACCGACTAGCGGGAGCGGCGAGCAGTACTTC.

Ten or more counts support this clonotype. This chain joins TRBV7-9 and TRBJ2-5; 7 nucleotides align to TRBD1. CDR3 length equals 14 residues. Germline lookup yields CDR1 SEHNR and CDR2 FQNEAQ (reference sequence). V lost 3 bases to trimming and J lost 4 bases; unmatched junction nucleotides: 5. CDR3 DNA sequence: TGTGCCAGCAGCTTGAAAGGGGGCCGAGAGACCCAGTACTTC. It codes for CASSLKGGRETQYF. The full variable domain, completed using reference TRBV7-9 and TRBJ2-5, is DTGVSQNPRHKITKRGQNVTFRCDPISEHNRLYWYRQTLGQGPEFLTYFQNEAQLEKSRLLSDRFSAERPKGSFSTLEIQRTEQGDSAMYLCASSLKGGRETQYFGPGTRLLVL.

This clonotype turned up a few times. The genes are TRBV3-1 and TRBJ1-1; 7 bases are shared with TRBD1. This CDR3 is built from 17 residues. The trim removed 4 bases at V and 2 bases at J, leaving 13 bases unmatched. Germline CDR1 and CDR2: LGHDT and YNNKEL (reference sequence). The CDR3 loop is CASSPWTGGGVNTEAFF. Here the CDR3 DNA reads TGTGCCAGCAGCCCTTGGACAGGTGGGGGGGTTAACACTGAAGCTTTCTTT.

The table lists this clonotype with a few counts. The J gene is TRBJ2-7, the V gene TRBV15; tentatively, D is TRBD1 (5 bases). CDR1 and CDR2 (germline): LNHNV, YYDKDF (reference sequence). The CDR3 has 14 amino acids. Trimming removed 0 bases at V and 5 bases at J, with 11 bases between. The CDR3 sequence: CATSRDRQINEQYV. CDR3 in DNA: TGTGCCACCAGCAGAGACCGACAGATCAACGAGCAGTACGTC.

This clonotype occurred many times. V gene TRBV4-2 combines with J gene TRBJ2-7; D possibly corresponds to TRBD1 (6 bases). With 2 bases removed from V and 6 bases from J, the gap between germline ends came to 14 bases. The CDR3 extends over 14 amino acids. Germline values: CDR1 LGHNA, CDR2 YNFKEQ. In DNA form, the CDR3 reads TGTGCCAGCAGCCAAAAAACAGGGATGGCCGAGCAGTACTTC. As protein: CASSQKTGMAEQYF.

There are a few counts of this clonotype. The CDR3 sequence is CASSVDDGTYEQYV. The CDR3 DNA reads as TGCGCCAGCAGTGTCGATGACGGCACCTACGAGCAGTACGTC. This chain links TRBV10-2 with TRBJ2-7; D gene uncertain. Germline V gene data show CDR1 as WSHSY and CDR2 as SAAADI. CDR3 length: 14 amino acids. V lost 4 bases to trimming and J lost 2 bases, with 12 bases between them.

This clonotype was observed a single time. The chain links TRBV4-3 to TRBJ1-3; no definite D call. V lost 2 bases to trimming and J lost 2 bases, with 13 bases between them. CDR3 size: 16 residues. Germline loops: CDR1 LGHNA, CDR2 YSLEER. CDR3 sequence reads: CASSQRLGQPGNTIYF. CDR3 nucleotide sequence: TGCGCCAGCAGCCAACGGCTAGGGCAGCCTGGAAACACCATATATTTT.

This clonotype came up many times. This chain uses TRBV29-1 with TRBJ1-1; D uncertain. The CDR3 spans 12 residues. V was shortened by 6 bases and J by 4 bases, with 12 bases between the two germline ends. Germline V CDR1 and CDR2: SQVTM, ANQGSEA. In DNA, the CDR3 is TGCAGCGTCCGCTCGCGGGCCACTGAAGCTTTCTTT. Its protein product is CSVRSRATEAFF.

This clonotype was recorded a few times. The genes are TRBV7-9 and TRBJ1-4; 7 bases are shared with TRBD1. Germline CDR1 is SEHNR and CDR2 is FQNEAQ (reference sequence). Germline trimming cut 8 bases from V and 4 bases from J; bases unmatched to any gene: 1. This CDR3 contains 12 residues. For the CDR3, the DNA is TGTGCCAGCTGGGACAGTAATGAAAAACTGTTTTTT. Protein sequence: CASWDSNEKLFF.

The rearrangement joins TRBV12-3 or TRBV12-4 to TRBJ1-2; TRBD1 is a possible D gene (6 bases). With 3 bases removed from V and 7 bases from J, the gap between germline ends came to 15 bases. CDR3 length equals 14 residues. CDR3 in DNA: TGTGCCAGCAGTTTCAGGACAGCGGCGGGTGGCTACACCTTC. It encodes CASSFRTAAGGYTF.

At least ten counts were recorded for this clonotype. The gene calls are TRBV28 and TRBJ1-3; 7 bases agree with TRBD1. After removal of 10 bases from V and 2 bases from J, the junction contained 8 bases not matched to a gene. The germline CDR1 and CDR2 sequences are MDHEN and SYDVKM. The CDR3 has 14 amino acids. The CDR3 spells CATGQGEPGNTIYF. For the CDR3, the DNA is TGTGCCACCGGGCAGGGGGAGCCTGGAAACACCATATATTTT.

This chain uses TRBV7-9 with TRBJ2-2; TRBD1 aligns across 7 bases. The CDR3 sequence is 15 residues long. V lost 5 bases to trimming and J lost 5 bases; unmatched junction nucleotides: 8. Germline CDR1 is SEHNR and CDR2 is FQNEAQ (reference sequence). The CDR3 region has the DNA TGTGCCAGCAGCATAGGGGACAGAGAGACCGGGGAGCTGTTTTTT. It yields the protein CASSIGDRETGELFF.

This clonotype showed up just a few times. This sequence joins TRBV7-9 and TRBJ2-7; weak D call: TRBD2 (7 bases). Germline V CDR1 and CDR2: SEHNR, FQNEAQ (reference sequence). The V and J ends lost 2 bases and 2 bases respectively, with 16 bases between them. This CDR3 has 16 residues. The DNA for the CDR3 is TGTGCCAGCAGCTTAAGTCCCGGGGGGCCCGCCTACGAGCAGTACTTC. It is translated as CASSLSPGGPAYEQYF. Supplemented by reference TRBV7-9 and TRBJ2-7, the full variable domain reads DTGVSQNPRHKITKRGQNVTFRCDPISEHNRLYWYRQTLGQGPEFLTYFQNEAQLEKSRLLSDRFSAERPKGSFSTLEIQRTEQGDSAMYLCASSLSPGGPAYEQYFGPGTRLTVT.